This paragraph reports one T cell receptor (beta chain). What it binds is not known. The sample is drawn from a study of T cell responses to AZD1222 COVID-19 vaccine. Trimming left V 0 bases short and J 7 bases short, with 12 bases between. Germline CDR1 is SEHNR and CDR2 is FQNEAQ (reference sequence). The CDR3 is made up of 14 amino acids. Study observations and caveats: Baseline serology detected seropositivity in only six or seven AZD1222 recipients. Sampling captured repertoires only after the peak T cell response. Clonal diversity was possibly underestimated, and white British individuals and females predominated among donors. Of spike-specific TCRs, nearly half reportedly target regions left unmutated in variants.

Generated by immunoSEQ multiplex PCR, the TCRdb table keeps only in-frame clones and is missing some. Found here are 100,000 to 150,000 clones, 88% of them singletons; the top ten hold roughly 4%. The source was peripheral blood, collected on day 0 of AZD1222 vaccination. This chain links TRBV7-9 with TRBJ1-2; D is possibly TRBD1 (5 bases). This TCR came from an adult in good health. CDR3 nucleotide sequence: TGTGCCAGCAGCTTAGCGGAGGGGCCGGGTGGCTACACCTTC. It yields the protein CASSLAEGPGGYTF.